This T cell receptor beta chain was sequenced in a study of blood T cell repertoires in COVID-19. V lost 5 bases to trimming and J lost 4 bases, with 12 bases between them. Germline-derived CDR1 and CDR2 are SGHTA and FQGNSA. The CDR3 extends over 14 amino acids. The protocol was immunoSEQ multiplex PCR, while the TCRdb copy is restricted to in-frame clones and leaves out a portion. The sample lists about 170,000 clones; around 81% were seen once. V gene TRBV7-2 combines with J gene TRBJ1-3; D perhaps matches TRBD1 (6 bases). The receptor was derived from a man aged 70-80 years with active or convalescent COVID-19. Sequenced: peripheral blood. The CDR3 sequence: CASSAGVGGNTIYF. In nucleotides, the CDR3 is TGTGCCAGCAGCGCAGGGGTGGGGGGAAACACCATATATTTT.